These T cell receptor beta chains were read from a single sample in a study of shared clonotypes between healthy human individuals. This table comes from immunoSEQ multiplex PCR, and its TCRdb copy is limited to in-frame clones, with some not included. The table lists hundreds of thousands of clones, about four fifths of them singletons. The sequencing sample was made of PBMCs. Receptors were obtained from a middle-aged woman in good health. Some clones in this sample may be carry-over from other donors' samples. CDR3s include the opening cysteine and the closing phenylalanine or tryptophan. Fields, in order: V gene, D gene, clone size, J gene, CDR3 protein, CDR3 DNA. A D gene is named only where the DNA matches it firmly. Where a row states a size, it is once, few, many or the class of an expanded clone; other rows omit it.

v_call: TRBV11-2
d_call: -
clone_size: -
j_call: TRBJ2-7
cdr3_aa: CASSPLGGEQYF
cdr3_nt: TGTGCCAGCAGCCCCCTCGGGGGCGAGCAGTACTTC

v_call: TRBV5-8
d_call: -
clone_size: -
j_call: TRBJ1-5
cdr3_aa: CASSPNVQANQPQHF
cdr3_nt: TGTGCCAGCAGCCCAAATGTACAGGCCAATCAGCCCCAGCATTTT

v_call: TRBV9
d_call: TRBD2
clone_size: few
j_call: TRBJ2-7
cdr3_aa: CASSVGDYTYEQYF
cdr3_nt: TGTGCCAGCAGCGTAGGGGACTATACCTACGAGCAGTACTTC

v_call: TRBV28
d_call: -
clone_size: -
j_call: TRBJ2-5
cdr3_aa: CASKSGTQYF
cdr3_nt: TGTGCCAGCAAGAGTGGGACCCAGTACTTC

v_call: TRBV19
d_call: -
clone_size: once
j_call: TRBJ1-1
cdr3_aa: CASSIRSAGYAVEAFF
cdr3_nt: TGTGCCAGTAGTATTCGTTCGGCAGGGTACGCGGTTGAAGCTTTCTTT

v_call: TRBV11-2
d_call: -
clone_size: few
j_call: TRBJ1-2
cdr3_aa: CASSLGTSNYGYTF
cdr3_nt: TGTGCCAGCAGCTTAGGCACGAGTAACTATGGCTACACCTTC

v_call: TRBV10-2
d_call: -
clone_size: -
j_call: TRBJ2-2
cdr3_aa: CASSESERGELFF
cdr3_nt: TGCGCCAGCAGTGAGTCAGAGCGCGGGGAGCTGTTTTTT

v_call: TRBV5-8
d_call: -
clone_size: -
j_call: TRBJ2-4
cdr3_aa: CASSLVSAAKNIQYF
cdr3_nt: TGTGCCAGCAGCTTGGTATCCGCGGCCAAAAACATTCAGTACTTC

v_call: TRBV6-5
d_call: -
clone_size: -
j_call: TRBJ1-4
cdr3_aa: CASSYNQNEKLFF
cdr3_nt: TGTGCCAGCAGTTATAACCAGAATGAAAAACTGTTTTTT

v_call: TRBV5-1
d_call: TRBD2
clone_size: -
j_call: TRBJ2-1
cdr3_aa: CASSSSPLAGGSNEQFF
cdr3_nt: TGCGCCAGCAGCTCCTCCCCTCTAGCGGGAGGGAGTAATGAGCAGTTCTTC

v_call: TRBV7-2
d_call: -
clone_size: few
j_call: TRBJ1-1
cdr3_aa: CASSLAGSHTEAFF
cdr3_nt: TGTGCCAGCAGCTTAGCGGGCAGCCACACTGAAGCTTTCTTT

v_call: TRBV19
d_call: TRBD1
clone_size: -
j_call: TRBJ2-3
cdr3_aa: CASSLRTGELFGTDTQYF
cdr3_nt: TGTGCCAGTAGTCTGCGGACAGGGGAGCTGTTCGGCACAGATACGCAGTATTTT

v_call: TRBV27
d_call: -
clone_size: -
j_call: TRBJ2-1
cdr3_aa: CASSRRTGEQFF
cdr3_nt: TGTGCCAGTAGCCGACGAACGGGGGAGCAGTTCTTC

v_call: TRBV11-2
d_call: TRBD1
clone_size: -
j_call: TRBJ1-2
cdr3_aa: CASSQDRGYGYTF
cdr3_nt: TGTGCCAGCAGCCAAGACAGGGGCTATGGCTACACCTTC

v_call: TRBV5-4
d_call: -
clone_size: -
j_call: TRBJ1-4
cdr3_aa: CASSLKGGEKLFF
cdr3_nt: TGTGCCAGCAGCTTGAAAGGAGGAGAAAAACTGTTTTTT

v_call: TRBV6-7
d_call: TRBD1
clone_size: -
j_call: TRBJ2-7
cdr3_aa: CASSTGTGIYEQYF
cdr3_nt: TGTGCCAGCAGTACCGGGACAGGAATCTACGAGCAGTACTTC

v_call: TRBV15
d_call: TRBD2
clone_size: -
j_call: TRBJ2-1
cdr3_aa: CATRAGVRNEQFF
cdr3_nt: TGTGCCACCCGAGCGGGAGTAAGAAATGAGCAGTTCTTC

v_call: TRBV6-6
d_call: -
clone_size: -
j_call: TRBJ2-6
cdr3_aa: CASMQGRFMGANVLTF
cdr3_nt: TGTGCCAGCATGCAGGGAAGGTTCATGGGGGCCAACGTCCTGACTTTC

v_call: TRBV19
d_call: TRBD1
clone_size: -
j_call: TRBJ2-1
cdr3_aa: CASSTTGGYVDEQFF
cdr3_nt: TGTGCCAGTAGTACGACAGGGGGGTACGTTGATGAGCAGTTCTTC

v_call: TRBV29-1
d_call: -
clone_size: -
j_call: TRBJ2-7
cdr3_aa: CSVESVFDGEQYF
cdr3_nt: TGCAGCGTTGAAAGTGTGTTCGACGGAGAGCAGTACTTC

v_call: TRBV5-6
d_call: -
clone_size: -
j_call: TRBJ2-7
cdr3_aa: CASSLRGSYEQYF
cdr3_nt: TGTGCCAGCAGCTTAAGGGGTTCCTACGAGCAGTACTTC

v_call: TRBV5-4
d_call: TRBD2
clone_size: -
j_call: TRBJ2-7
cdr3_aa: CASSSGLDDYEQYF
cdr3_nt: TGTGCCAGCAGCTCGGGACTAGATGACTACGAGCAGTACTTC

v_call: TRBV12-5
d_call: TRBD1
clone_size: -
j_call: TRBJ1-5
cdr3_aa: CASGTGQVGQPQHF
cdr3_nt: TGTGCTAGTGGCACCGGACAGGTGGGTCAGCCCCAGCATTTT

v_call: TRBV5-4
d_call: TRBD1
clone_size: -
j_call: TRBJ2-5
cdr3_aa: CASSLTGDQETQYF
cdr3_nt: TGTGCCAGCAGCTTGACAGGGGACCAAGAGACCCAGTACTTC

v_call: TRBV6-5
d_call: -
clone_size: -
j_call: TRBJ2-5
cdr3_aa: CASSYAYFRRETQYF
cdr3_nt: TGTGCCAGCAGTTACGCCTACTTTCGGCGGGAGACCCAGTACTTC

v_call: TRBV11-2
d_call: -
clone_size: -
j_call: TRBJ2-3
cdr3_aa: CASSLARDITSTDTQYF
cdr3_nt: TGTGCCAGCAGCTTAGCTAGGGACATCACGAGCACAGATACGCAGTATTTT

v_call: TRBV2
d_call: TRBD1
clone_size: -
j_call: TRBJ1-5
cdr3_aa: CASTGQGARSQPQHF
cdr3_nt: TGTGCCAGCACGGGACAGGGGGCGCGTTCTCAGCCCCAGCATTTT

v_call: TRBV27
d_call: TRBD2
clone_size: -
j_call: TRBJ2-3
cdr3_aa: CASSPFALAGGPFDTQYF
cdr3_nt: TGTGCCAGCAGCCCTTTTGCACTAGCGGGAGGGCCATTTGATACGCAGTATTTT

v_call: TRBV30
d_call: -
clone_size: -
j_call: TRBJ2-2
cdr3_aa: CAWSDGERPNTGELFF
cdr3_nt: TGTGCCTGGAGTGACGGGGAGCGCCCGAACACCGGGGAGCTGTTTTTT

v_call: TRBV15
d_call: TRBD1
clone_size: -
j_call: TRBJ2-5
cdr3_aa: CATSRRDSEETQYF
cdr3_nt: TGTGCCACCAGCAGAAGGGACAGTGAAGAGACCCAGTACTTC

v_call: TRBV7-9
d_call: -
clone_size: once
j_call: TRBJ2-6
cdr3_aa: CASSASGRSGANVLTF
cdr3_nt: TGTGCCAGCAGCGCAAGCGGCCGCTCTGGGGCCAACGTCCTGACTTTC

v_call: TRBV5-1
d_call: -
clone_size: -
j_call: TRBJ1-1
cdr3_aa: CASSPDRSRTEAFF
cdr3_nt: TGCGCCAGCAGTCCTGACAGATCGAGGACTGAAGCTTTCTTT

v_call: TRBV10-3
d_call: -
clone_size: -
j_call: TRBJ2-5
cdr3_aa: CAISERTSETQYF
cdr3_nt: TGTGCCATCAGTGAGCGTACTTCTGAGACCCAGTACTTC